This T cell receptor beta chain was identified during a study of regulatory T cells in long-lasting Graves disease. At the level of the study: A definition of persistent Graves' disease required over 5 years of antithyroid drugs plus positive TSH receptor antibodies.

Time point of the sample: persistent/refractory GD, antithyroid drugs over 5 years with positive TRAb. After RNA was extracted from PBMCs, the TCR library was made from it. Arm-PCR of CDR3 regions and iRepertoire HTBI primers were the basis on which TCR beta libraries were built. TCRdb ran MiXCR on the multiplex PCR reads and lists one entry per CDR3 protein. The sample includes hundreds of thousands of distinct CDR3 sequences, around a fifth of them seen just once. General study findings and limits: Relative to new patients (roughly 970), persistent patients exhibited greater sharing of public clonotypes (around 2,800). Gene preferences differed: TRBV28, TRBJ1-2, TRBJ2-5 in persistent cases.

This clonotype appeared many times. The antigen is not known. CDR1 is SGHAT, CDR2 FQNNGV, per germline. The CDR3 is 13 amino acids. The V and J ends lost 0 bases and 7 bases respectively, with 9 bases between them. The chain combines TRBV11-2 with TRBJ2-5; D is uncertain. Specimen: peripheral blood mononuclear cells (PBMCs), collected when the disease was refractory, from a patient treated with antithyroid drugs. This clonotype was sampled from a female donor with Graves disease. The CDR3 DNA reads TGTGCCAGCAGCTTAGATCCTTCCTCGACCCAGTACTTC. Translation: CASSLDPSSTQYF.